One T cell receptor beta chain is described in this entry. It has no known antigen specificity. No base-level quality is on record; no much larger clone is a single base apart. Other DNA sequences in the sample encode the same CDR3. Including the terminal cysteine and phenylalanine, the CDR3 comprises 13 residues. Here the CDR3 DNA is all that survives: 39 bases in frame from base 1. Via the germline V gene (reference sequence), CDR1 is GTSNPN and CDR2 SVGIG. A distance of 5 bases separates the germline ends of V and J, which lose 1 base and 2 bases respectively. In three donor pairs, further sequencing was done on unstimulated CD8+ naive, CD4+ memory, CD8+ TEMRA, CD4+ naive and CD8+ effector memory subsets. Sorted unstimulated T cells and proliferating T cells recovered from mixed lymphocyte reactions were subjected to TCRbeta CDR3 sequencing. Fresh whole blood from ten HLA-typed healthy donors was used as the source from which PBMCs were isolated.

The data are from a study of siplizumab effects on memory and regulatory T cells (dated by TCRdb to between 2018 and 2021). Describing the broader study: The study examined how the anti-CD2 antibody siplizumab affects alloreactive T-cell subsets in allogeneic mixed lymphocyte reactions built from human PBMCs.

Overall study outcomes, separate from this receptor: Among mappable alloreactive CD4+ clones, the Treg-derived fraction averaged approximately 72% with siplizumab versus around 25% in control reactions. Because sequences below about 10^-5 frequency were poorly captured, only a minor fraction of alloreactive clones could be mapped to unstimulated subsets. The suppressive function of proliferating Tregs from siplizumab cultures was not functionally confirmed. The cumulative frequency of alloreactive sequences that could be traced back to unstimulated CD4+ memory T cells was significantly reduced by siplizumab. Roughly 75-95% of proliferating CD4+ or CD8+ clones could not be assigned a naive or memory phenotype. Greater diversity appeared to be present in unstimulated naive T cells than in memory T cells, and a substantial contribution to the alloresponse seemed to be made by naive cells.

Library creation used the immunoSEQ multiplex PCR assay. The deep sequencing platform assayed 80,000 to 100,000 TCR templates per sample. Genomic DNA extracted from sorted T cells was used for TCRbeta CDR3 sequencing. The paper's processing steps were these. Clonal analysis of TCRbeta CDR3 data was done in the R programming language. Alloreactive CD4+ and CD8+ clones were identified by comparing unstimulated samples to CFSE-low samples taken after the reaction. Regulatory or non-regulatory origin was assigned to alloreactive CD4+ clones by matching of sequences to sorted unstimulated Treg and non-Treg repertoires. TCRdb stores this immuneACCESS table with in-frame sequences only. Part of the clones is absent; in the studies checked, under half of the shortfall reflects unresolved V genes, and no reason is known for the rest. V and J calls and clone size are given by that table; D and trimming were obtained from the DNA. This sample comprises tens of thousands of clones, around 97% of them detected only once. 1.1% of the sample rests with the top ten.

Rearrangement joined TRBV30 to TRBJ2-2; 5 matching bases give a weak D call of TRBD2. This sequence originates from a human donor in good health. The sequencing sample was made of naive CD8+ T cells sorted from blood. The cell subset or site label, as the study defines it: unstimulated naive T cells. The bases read TGTGCCTGGAGTGCGGGAAACACCGGGGAGCTGTTTTTT. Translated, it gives CAWSAGNTGELFF.